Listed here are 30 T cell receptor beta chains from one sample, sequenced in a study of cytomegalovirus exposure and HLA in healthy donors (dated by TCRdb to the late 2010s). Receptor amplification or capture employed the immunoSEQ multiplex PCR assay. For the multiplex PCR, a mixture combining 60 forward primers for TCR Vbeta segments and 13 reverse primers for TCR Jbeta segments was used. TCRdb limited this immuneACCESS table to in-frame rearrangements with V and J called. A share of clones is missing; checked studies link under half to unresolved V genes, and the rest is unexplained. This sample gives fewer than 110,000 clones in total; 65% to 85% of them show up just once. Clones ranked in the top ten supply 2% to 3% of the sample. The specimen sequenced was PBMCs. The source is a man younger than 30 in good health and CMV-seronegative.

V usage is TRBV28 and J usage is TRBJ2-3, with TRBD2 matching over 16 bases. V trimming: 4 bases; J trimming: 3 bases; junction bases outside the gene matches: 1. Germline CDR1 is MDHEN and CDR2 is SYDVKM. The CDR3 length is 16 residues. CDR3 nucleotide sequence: TGTGCCAGCAGTTCGGGACTAGCGGGGGGGACAGATACGCAGTATTTT. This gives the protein CASSSGLAGGTDTQYF.

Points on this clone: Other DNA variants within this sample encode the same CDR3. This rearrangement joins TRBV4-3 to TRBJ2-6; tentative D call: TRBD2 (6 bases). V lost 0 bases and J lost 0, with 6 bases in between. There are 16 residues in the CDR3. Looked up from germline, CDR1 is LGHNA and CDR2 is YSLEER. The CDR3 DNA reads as TGCGCCAGCAGCCAAGACGGGAGCTCTGGGGCCAACGTCCTGACTTTC. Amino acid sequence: CASSQDGSSGANVLTF.

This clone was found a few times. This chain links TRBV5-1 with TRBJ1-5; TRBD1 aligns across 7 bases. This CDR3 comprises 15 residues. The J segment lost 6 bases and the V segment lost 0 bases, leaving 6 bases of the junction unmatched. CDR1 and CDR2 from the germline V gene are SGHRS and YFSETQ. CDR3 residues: CASSLGQGLGQPQHF. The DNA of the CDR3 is TGCGCCAGCAGCTTGGGACAGGGCCTAGGTCAGCCCCAGCATTTT.

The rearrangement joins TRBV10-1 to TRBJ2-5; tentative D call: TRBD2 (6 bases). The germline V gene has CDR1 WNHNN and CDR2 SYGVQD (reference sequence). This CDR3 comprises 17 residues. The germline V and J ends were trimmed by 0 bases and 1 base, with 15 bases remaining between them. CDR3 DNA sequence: TGCGCCAGCAGTGAGTCGGGAGGAGGGATGCGCCAAGAGACCCAGTACTTC. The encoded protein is CASSESGGGMRQETQYF.

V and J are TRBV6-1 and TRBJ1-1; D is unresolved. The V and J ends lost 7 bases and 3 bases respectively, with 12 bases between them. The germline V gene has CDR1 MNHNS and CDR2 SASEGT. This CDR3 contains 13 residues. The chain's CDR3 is CASKWERDTEAFF. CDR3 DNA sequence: TGTGCCAGCAAGTGGGAGAGGGACACTGAAGCTTTCTTT.

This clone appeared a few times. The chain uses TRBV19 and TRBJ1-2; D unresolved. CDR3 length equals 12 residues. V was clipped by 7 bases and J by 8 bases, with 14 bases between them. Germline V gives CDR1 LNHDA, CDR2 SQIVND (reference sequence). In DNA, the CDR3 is TGTGCCAGTAATAACCCTGGTGGCGGCTACACCTTC. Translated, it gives CASNNPGGGYTF.

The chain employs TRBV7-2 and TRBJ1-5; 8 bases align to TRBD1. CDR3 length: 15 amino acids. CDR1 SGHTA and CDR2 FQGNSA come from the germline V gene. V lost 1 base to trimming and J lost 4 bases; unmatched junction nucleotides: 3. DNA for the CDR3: TGTGCCAGCAGCTTAGACAGGGGGAGAAATCAGCCCCAGCATTTT. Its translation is CASSLDRGRNQPQHF.

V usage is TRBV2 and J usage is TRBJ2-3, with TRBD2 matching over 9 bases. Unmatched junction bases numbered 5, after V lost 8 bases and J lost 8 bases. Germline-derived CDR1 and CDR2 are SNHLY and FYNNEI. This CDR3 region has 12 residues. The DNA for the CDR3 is TGTGCCAGCGCTAGCGGGGAATCTACGCAGTATTTT. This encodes CASASGESTQYF.

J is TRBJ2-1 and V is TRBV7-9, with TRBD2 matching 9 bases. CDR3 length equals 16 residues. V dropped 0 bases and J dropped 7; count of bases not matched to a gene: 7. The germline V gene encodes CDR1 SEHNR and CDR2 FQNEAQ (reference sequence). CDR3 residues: CASSLARGGRGNEQFF. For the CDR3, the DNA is TGTGCCAGCAGCTTAGCGCGGGGGGGCAGAGGGAATGAGCAGTTCTTC.

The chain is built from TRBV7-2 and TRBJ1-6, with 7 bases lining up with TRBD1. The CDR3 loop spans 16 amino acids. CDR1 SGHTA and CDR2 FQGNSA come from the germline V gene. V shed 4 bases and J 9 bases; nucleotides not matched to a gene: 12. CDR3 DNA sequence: TGTGCCAGCAGCTCAAGACAGGGCCGTAGGTCTTCACCCCTCCACTTT. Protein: CASSSRQGRRSSPLHF.

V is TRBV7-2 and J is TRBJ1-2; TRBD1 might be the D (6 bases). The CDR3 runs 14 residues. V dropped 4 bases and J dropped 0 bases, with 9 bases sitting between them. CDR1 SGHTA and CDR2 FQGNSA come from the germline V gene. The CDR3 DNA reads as TGTGCCAGCAGCTCACAGGGAGCTAACTATGGCTACACCTTC. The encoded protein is CASSSQGANYGYTF. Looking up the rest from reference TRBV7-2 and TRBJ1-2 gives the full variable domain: GAGVSQSPSNKVTEKGKDVELRCDPISGHTALYWYRQSLGQGLEFLIYFQGNSAPDKSGLPSDRFSAERTGGSVSTLTIQRTQQEDSAVYLCASSSQGANYGYTFGSGTRLTVV.

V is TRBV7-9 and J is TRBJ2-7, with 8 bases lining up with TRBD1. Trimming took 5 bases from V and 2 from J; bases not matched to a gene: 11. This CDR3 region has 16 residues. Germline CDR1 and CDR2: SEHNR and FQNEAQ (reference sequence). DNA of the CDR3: TGTGCCAGCAGCCACTCGACAGGGGCCAACACCTACGAGCAGTACTTC. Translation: CASSHSTGANTYEQYF.

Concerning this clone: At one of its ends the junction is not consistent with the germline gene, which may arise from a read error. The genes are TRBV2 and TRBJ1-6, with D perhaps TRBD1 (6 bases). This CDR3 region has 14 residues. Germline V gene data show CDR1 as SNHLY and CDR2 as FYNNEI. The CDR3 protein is CASSRQALDSTLHF. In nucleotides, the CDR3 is TGTGCCAGCAGCCGACAGGCCTTAGATTCAACCCTCCACTTT.

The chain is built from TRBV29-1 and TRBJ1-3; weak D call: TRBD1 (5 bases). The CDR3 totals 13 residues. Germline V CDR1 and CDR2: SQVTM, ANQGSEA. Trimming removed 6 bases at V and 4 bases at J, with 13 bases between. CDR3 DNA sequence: TGCAGCGTGAGTACGGGACTCGGAAACACCATATATTTT. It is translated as CSVSTGLGNTIYF.

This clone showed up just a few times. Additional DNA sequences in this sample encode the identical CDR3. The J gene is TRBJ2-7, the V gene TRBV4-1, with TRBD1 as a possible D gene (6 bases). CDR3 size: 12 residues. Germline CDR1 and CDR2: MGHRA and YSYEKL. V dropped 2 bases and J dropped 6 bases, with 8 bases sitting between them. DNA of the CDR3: TGCGCCAGCAGCCAAACAGGGAGCGAGCAGTACTTC. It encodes CASSQTGSEQYF.

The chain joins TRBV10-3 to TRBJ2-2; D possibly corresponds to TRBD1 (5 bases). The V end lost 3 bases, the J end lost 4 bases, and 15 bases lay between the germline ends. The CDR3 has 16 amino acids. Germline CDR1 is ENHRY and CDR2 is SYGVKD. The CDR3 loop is CAISDPGAWGTGELFF. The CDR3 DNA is TGTGCCATCAGTGACCCTGGGGCGTGGGGCACCGGGGAGCTGTTTTTT.

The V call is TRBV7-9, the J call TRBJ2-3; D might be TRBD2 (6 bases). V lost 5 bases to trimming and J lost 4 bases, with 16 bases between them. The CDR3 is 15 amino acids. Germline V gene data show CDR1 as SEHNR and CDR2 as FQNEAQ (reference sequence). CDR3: CASSPKTRLADTQYF. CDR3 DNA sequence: TGTGCCAGCAGCCCCAAGACTAGATTGGCAGATACGCAGTATTTT. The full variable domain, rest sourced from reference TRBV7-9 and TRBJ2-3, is DTGVSQNPRHKITKRGQNVTFRCDPISEHNRLYWYRQTLGQGPEFLTYFQNEAQLEKSRLLSDRFSAERPKGSFSTLEIQRTEQGDSAMYLCASSPKTRLADTQYFGPGTRLTVL.

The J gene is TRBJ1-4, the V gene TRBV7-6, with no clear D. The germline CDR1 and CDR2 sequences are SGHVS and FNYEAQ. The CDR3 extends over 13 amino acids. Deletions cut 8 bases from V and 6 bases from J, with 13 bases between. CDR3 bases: TGTGCCAGCCAGTCGGGGTGGGATGAAAAACTGTTTTTT. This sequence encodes CASQSGWDEKLFF.

The CDR3: CASSLTTGNSPLHF. Written as DNA, the CDR3 is TGTGCCAGCAGCTTAACAACAGGGAATTCACCCCTCCACTTT. This sequence joins TRBV7-9 and TRBJ1-6; TRBD1 might be the D (6 bases). CDR1 is SEHNR and CDR2 is FQNEAQ in the germline V gene (reference sequence). V lost 2 bases and J 7 bases, leaving 9 bases between the germline ends. The CDR3 is 14 residues long.

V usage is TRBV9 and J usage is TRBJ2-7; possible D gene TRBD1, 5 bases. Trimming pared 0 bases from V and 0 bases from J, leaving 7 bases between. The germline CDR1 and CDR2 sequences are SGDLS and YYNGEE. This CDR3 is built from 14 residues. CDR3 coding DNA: TGTGCCAGCAGCGTAGTTGACAGCTCCTACGAGCAGTACTTC. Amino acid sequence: CASSVVDSSYEQYF. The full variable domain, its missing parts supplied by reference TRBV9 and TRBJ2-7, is DSGVTQTPKHLITATGQRVTLRCSPRSGDLSVYWYQQSLDQGLQFLIQYYNGEERAKGNILERFSAQQFPDLHSELNLSSLELGDSALYFCASSVVDSSYEQYFGPGTRLTVT.

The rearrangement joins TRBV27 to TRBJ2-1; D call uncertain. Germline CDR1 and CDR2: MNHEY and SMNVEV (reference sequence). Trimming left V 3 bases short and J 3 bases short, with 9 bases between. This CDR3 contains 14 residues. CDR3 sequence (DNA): TGTGCCAGCAGTTTCGGCAGGAACTACAATGAGCAGTTCTTC. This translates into CASSFGRNYNEQFF.

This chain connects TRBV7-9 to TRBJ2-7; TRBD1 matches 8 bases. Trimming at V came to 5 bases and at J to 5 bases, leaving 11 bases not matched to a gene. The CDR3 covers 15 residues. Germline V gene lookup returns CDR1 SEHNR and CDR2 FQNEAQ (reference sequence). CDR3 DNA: TGTGCCAGCAGCGAACCGGGCAGGGGGCGGGACGAGCAGTACTTC. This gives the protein CASSEPGRGRDEQYF.

The DNA of the CDR3 is TGTGCCAACCGAAGGGCGGGGGGTCAAGAGACCCAGTACTTC. It yields the protein CANRRAGGQETQYF. V gene TRBV6-5 combines with J gene TRBJ2-5; 8 bases are a match to TRBD2. V gave up 10 bases and J gave up 2 bases; unmatched junction bases: 9. The length of the CDR3 is 14 residues. Germline V CDR1 and CDR2: MNHEY, SVGAGI.

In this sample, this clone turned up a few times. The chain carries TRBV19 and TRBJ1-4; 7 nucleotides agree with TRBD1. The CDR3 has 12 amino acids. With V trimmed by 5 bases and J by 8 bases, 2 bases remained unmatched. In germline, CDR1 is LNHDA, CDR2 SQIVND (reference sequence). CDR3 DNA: TGTGCCAGTAGTGGACAGGTCGAAAAACTGTTTTTT. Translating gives CASSGQVEKLFF.

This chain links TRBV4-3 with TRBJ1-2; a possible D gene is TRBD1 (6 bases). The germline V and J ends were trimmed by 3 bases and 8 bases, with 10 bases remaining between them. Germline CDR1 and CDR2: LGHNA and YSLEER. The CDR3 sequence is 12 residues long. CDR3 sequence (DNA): TGCGCCAGCAGCCAGACAGGTCTCGGCTACACCTTC. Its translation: CASSQTGLGYTF.

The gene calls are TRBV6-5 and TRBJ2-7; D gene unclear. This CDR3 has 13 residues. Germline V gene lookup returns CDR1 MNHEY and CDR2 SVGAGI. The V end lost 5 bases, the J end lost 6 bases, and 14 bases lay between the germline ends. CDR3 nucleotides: TGTGCCAGCAGTCAACTGGGCCCGCGCGAGCAGTACTTC. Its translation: CASSQLGPREQYF.

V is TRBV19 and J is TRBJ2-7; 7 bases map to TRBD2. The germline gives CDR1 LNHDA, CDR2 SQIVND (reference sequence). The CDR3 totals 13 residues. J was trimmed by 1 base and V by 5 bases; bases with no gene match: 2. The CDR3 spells CASSQLASYEQYF. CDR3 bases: TGTGCCAGTAGTCAACTAGCGTCCTACGAGCAGTACTTC.

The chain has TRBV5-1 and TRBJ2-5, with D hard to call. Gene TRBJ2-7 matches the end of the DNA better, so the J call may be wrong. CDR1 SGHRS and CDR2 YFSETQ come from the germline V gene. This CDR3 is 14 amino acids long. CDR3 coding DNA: TGCGCCAGCAGCTTGAAAGGCCCCGACTACGAGCAGTACTTC. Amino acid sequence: CASSLKGPDYEQYF.

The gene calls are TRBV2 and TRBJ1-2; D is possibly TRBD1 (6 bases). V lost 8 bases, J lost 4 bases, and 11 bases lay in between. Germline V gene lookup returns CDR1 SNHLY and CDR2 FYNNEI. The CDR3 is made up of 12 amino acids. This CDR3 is CASAGTTYGYTF. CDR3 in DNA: TGTGCCAGCGCCGGGACAACCTATGGCTACACCTTC.

This CDR3 reads CASRTGPVQPQHF. The CDR3 DNA sequence: TGTGCCAGCCGAACAGGGCCGGTTCAGCCCCAGCATTTT. The V and J genes are TRBV28 and TRBJ1-5; possibly TRBD1 for D (6 bases). The germline V gene encodes CDR1 MDHEN and CDR2 SYDVKM. V lost 8 bases and J 6 bases, leaving 14 bases between the germline ends. CDR3 size: 13 residues. The whole variable domain, filled in from reference TRBV28 and TRBJ1-5, reads DVKVTQSSRYLVKRTGEKVFLECVQDMDHENMFWYRQDPGLGLRLIYFSYDVKMKEKGDIPEGYSVSREKKERFSLILESASTNQTSMYLCASRTGPVQPQHFGDGTRLSIL.